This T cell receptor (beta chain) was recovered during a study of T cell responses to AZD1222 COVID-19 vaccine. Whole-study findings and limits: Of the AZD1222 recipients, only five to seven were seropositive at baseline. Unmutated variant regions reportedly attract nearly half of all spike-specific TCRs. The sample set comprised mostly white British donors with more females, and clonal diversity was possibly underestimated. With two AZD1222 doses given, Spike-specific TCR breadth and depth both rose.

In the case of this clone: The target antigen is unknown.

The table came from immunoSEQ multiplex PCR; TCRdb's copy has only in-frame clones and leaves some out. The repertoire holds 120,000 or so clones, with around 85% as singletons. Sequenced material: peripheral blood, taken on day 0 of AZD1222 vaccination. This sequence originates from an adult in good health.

In DNA, the CDR3 is TGTGCCAGCAGCAGGCCAGGACAGGGGGAGAATGGCTACACCTTC. Its translation: CASSRPGQGENGYTF. This chain connects TRBV5-4 to TRBJ1-2; 10 positions agree with TRBD1. The CDR3 has 15 residues. Germline assignment: CDR1 SGHNT and CDR2 YYREEE (reference sequence). V gave up 4 bases and J gave up 6 bases; unmatched junction bases: 9.